Shown below are 2 T cell receptor beta chains from a single sample sequenced in a study of shared clonotypes between healthy human individuals. Sequencing used immunoSEQ multiplex PCR; TCRdb keeps in-frame clones, though not all of them. The repertoire consists of about 2 million clones, with roughly 96% occurring once and the leading ten covering 0.1% to 0.15%. Specimen: naive CD4+ T cells sorted from blood. The subset: CD45RA+ positively selected. The origin of the receptors is a man aged 18 to 29 in good health.

About this clone itself: Other nucleotide sequences in the sample specify the same CDR3. This rearrangement joins TRBV6-5 to TRBJ2-2; no reliable D call. V gave up 0 bases and J gave up 0 bases, with 8 bases separating them. CDR1 is MNHEY and CDR2 is SVGAGI in the germline V gene. The CDR3 contains 16 residues. CDR3 bases: TGTGCCAGCAGTTACTCTCCAGGAGCGAACACCGGGGAGCTGTTTTTT. Translated: CASSYSPGANTGELFF.

The chain uses TRBV5-4 and TRBJ2-3; 12 positions match TRBD2. The V gene's germline CDR1 is SGHNT and CDR2 YYREEE (reference sequence). After removal of 4 bases from V and 3 bases from J, the junction contained 6 bases not matched to a gene. The CDR3 has 16 amino acids. The CDR3 sequence is CASSPRLAGVTDTQYF. The CDR3 DNA sequence: TGTGCCAGCAGCCCTCGACTAGCGGGAGTGACAGATACGCAGTATTTT.